This TCR beta chain was sequenced for a study of cytomegalovirus exposure and HLA in healthy donors. As for the study in general: It was reported in a later analysis that the 120 or so validation repertoires used the same platform as the 550 to 800 first-cohort repertoires.

CDR1 SGHRS and CDR2 YFSETQ come from the germline V gene. Trimming shortened V by 0 bases and J by 1 base, and 8 bases separated the two germline ends. The CDR3 has 15 residues. In regard to this clone: Its specificity is unknown.

General observations from the study: First-cohort TCR clusters were later found to tend to co-occur in the approximately 120 validation repertoires. Most TCR sequences were rare, but some public TCRs occurred in many donors.

Donors came from a validation cohort of some 130 subjects, distinct from the first 666-subject cohort. The protocol was immunoSEQ multiplex PCR, while the TCRdb copy is restricted to in-frame clones and leaves out a portion. Among 260,000 or so clones listed, about 92% were seen once. Sequenced: PBMCs. The TCR originated in a woman in her 30s in good health and CMV-seronegative. The chain couples TRBV5-1 to TRBJ1-5, with unresolved D. The CDR3 coding sequence is TGCGCCAGCAGCTTGGGTGGAGGAAGCAATCAGCCCCAGCATTTT. Residues: CASSLGGGSNQPQHF. The variable domain in full, with the rest retrieved from reference TRBV5-1 and TRBJ1-5, is KAGVTQTPRYLIKTRGQQVTLSCSPISGHRSVSWYQQTPGQGLQFLFEYFSETQRNKGNFPGRFSGRQFSNSRSEMNVSTLELGDSALYLCASSLGGGSNQPQHFGDGTRLSIL.